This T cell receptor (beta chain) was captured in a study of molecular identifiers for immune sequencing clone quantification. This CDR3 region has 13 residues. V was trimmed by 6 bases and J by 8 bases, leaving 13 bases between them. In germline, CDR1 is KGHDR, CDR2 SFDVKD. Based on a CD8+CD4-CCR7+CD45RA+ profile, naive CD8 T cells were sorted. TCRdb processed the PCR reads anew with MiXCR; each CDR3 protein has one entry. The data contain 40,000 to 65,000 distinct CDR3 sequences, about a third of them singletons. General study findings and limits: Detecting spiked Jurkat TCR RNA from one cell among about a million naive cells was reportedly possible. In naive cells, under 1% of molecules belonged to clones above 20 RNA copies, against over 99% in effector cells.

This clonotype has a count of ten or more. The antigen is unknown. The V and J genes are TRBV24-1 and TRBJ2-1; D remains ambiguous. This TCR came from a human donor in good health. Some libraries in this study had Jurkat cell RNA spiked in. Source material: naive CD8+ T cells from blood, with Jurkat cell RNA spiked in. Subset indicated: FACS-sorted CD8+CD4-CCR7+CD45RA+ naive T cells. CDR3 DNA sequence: TGTGCCACCAGTACGGAAGTGGGCCATGAGCAGTTCTTC. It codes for CATSTEVGHEQFF.